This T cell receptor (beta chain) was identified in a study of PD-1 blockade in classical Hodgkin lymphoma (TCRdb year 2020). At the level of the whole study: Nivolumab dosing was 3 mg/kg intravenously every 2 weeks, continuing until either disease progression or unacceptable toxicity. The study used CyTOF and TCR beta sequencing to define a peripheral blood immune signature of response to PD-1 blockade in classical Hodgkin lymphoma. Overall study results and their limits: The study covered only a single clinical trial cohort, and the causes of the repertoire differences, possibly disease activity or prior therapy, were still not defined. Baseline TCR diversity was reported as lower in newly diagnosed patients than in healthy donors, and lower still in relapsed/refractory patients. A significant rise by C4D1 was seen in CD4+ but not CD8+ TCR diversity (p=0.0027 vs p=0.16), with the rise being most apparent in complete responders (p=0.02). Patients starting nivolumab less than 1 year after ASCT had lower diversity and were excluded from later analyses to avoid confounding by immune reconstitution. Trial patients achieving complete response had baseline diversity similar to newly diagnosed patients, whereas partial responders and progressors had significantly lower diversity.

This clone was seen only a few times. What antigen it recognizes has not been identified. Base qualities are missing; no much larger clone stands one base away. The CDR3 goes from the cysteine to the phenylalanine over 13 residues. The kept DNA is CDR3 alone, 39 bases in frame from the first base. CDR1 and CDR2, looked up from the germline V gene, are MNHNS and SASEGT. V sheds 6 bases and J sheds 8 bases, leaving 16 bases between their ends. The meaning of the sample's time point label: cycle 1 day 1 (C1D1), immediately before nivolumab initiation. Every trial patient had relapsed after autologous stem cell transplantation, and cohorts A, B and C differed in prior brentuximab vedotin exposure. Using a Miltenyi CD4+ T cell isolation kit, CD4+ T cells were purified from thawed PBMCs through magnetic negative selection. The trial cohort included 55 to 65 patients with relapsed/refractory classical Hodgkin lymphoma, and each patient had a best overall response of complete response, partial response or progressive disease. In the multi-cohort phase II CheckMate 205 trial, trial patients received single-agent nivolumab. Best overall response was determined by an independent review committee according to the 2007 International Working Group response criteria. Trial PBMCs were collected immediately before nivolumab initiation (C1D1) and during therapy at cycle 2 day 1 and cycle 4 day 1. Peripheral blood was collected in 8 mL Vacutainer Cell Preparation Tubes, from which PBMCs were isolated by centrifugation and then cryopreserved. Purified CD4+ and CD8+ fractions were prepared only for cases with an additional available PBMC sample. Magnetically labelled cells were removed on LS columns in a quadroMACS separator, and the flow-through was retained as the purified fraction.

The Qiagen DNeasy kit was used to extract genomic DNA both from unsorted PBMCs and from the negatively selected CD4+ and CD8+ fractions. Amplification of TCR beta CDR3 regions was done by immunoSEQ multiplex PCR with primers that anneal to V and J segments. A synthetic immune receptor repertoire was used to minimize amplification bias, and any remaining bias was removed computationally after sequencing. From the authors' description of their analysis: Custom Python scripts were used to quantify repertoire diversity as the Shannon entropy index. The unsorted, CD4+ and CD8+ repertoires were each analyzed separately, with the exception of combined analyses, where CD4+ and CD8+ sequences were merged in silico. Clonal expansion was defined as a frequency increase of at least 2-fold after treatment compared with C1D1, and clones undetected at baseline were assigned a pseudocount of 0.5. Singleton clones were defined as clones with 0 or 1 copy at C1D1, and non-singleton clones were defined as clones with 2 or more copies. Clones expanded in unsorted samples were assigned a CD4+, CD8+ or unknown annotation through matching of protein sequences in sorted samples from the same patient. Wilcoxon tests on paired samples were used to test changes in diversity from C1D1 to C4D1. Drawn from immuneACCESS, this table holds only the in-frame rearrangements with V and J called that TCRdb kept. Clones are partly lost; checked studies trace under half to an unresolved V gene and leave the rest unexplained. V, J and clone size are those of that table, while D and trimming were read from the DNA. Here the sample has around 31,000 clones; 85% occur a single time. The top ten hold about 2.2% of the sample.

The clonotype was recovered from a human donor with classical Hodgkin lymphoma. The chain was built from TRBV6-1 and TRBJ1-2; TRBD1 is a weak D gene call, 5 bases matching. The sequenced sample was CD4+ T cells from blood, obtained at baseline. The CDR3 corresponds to CASSAGPLGGYTF. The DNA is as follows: TGTGCCAGCAGCGCAGGGCCGCTCGGAGGCTACACCTTC.